This T cell receptor beta chain was recovered during a study of PD-L1 blockade in urothelial cancer listed by TCRdb under 2017. Describing the broader study: All patients started therapy in about 2014 and received atezolizumab 1,200 mg intravenously every 3 weeks. Blood samples were analyzed 3 weeks after the start of treatment (second dose) and 6 weeks after the start of treatment. An ECOG performance status of 0 or 1 was recorded for the patients, and 0 to 3 prior chemotherapy regimens had been received by the patients. Blood samples yielded a median of roughly 150,000 T cells and more than 80,000 unique TCRs, with median clonality around 0.083. Pretreatment tumor samples, along with matched peripheral blood serially collected before and after atezolizumab treatment, were subjected to TCR sequencing. Durable clinical benefit was achieved by nine patients but not by the remaining 20. About nine tenths of the roughly 29 patients were males with bladder-origin urothelial cancer, and about 65% of the roughly 30 reported a prior smoking history. Durable clinical benefit was defined as a progression-free survival longer than 6 months, and TCR features were additionally tested against progression-free survival and overall survival. In the same patients, whole exome sequencing and RNA sequencing of pretreatment tumors were performed in addition to TCR sequencing. Under 30 patients had pretreatment blood TCR-seq, about 24 had at least one posttreatment blood collection, and about 24 had tumor TCR-seq. An exploratory multi-omic analysis was conducted of the somatic, immune and clinical correlates of response to PD-L1 blockade with atezolizumab in urothelial cancer. General study outcomes and caveats: Improved progression-free and overall survival was found to be associated with pretreatment peripheral blood TCR clonality below the median. Greater expansion of tumor-associated TCR clones in peripheral blood 3 weeks after the start of treatment was observed in patients with durable benefit (n of about 24, p = 0.022). Small sample size (n ≈ 28) and many exploratory analyses mean the results are intended to be hypothesis-generating.

Turning to this clone: Its cognate antigen has yet to be identified. An end of the junction differs from the germline gene, which may be a read error.

The germline V gene supplies CDR1 MNHEY and CDR2 SVGAGI. Its CDR3 holds 16 amino acids, cysteine through phenylalanine. CDR3 DNA only is kept here, 48 bases in frame from base 1. Each PCR received spiked-in synthetic TCR analog templates so that absolute template abundance could be estimated from read counts. Using the immunoSEQ assay, TCRbeta CDR3 regions were amplified from genomic DNA with bias-controlled V and J gene primers. Rearranged TCRbeta segments were sequenced at approximately 20X coverage. Concerning the study's data processing: Clustering was used to correct sequencing errors, and CDR3s were annotated against IMGT to assign V, D and J genes. Downstream analyses used only productive TCRbeta rearrangements, leaving out any out-of-frame or stop-codon sequences. Clonality was computed as one minus Shannon entropy normalized by the log of the number of unique productive sequences. Clones differing between time points or between blood and tumor were identified using Fisher's exact test with Benjamini-Hochberg correction, with an adjusted p below 0.01 applied as the threshold. The clones in this table, taken by TCRdb from immuneACCESS, are in-frame only. Not every clone is retained; where verified, under half of the shortfall comes from an unresolved V gene, and the cause of the rest is unknown. D and trimming come from the DNA, and the V and J calls and clone size come from that table. The sample yields approximately 91,000 clones; approximately 87% were counted once. The ten top clones hold under 8.5% of the sample.

This specimen's time point label, per the study, means: peripheral blood 6 weeks after treatment start. A cohort of about 30 patients with locally advanced or metastatic urothelial carcinoma, treated at Memorial Sloan Kettering on a trial protocol, was included. Peripheral blood mononuclear cells were collected pretreatment and during treatment, with between 1 and 8 total time points per patient. The Qiagen DNeasy Blood extraction kit was used to purify genomic DNA from total PBMCs and tumor samples. Collected pretreatment and during treatment, PBMCs were isolated and stored as previously described.

Recombination linked TRBV6-5 to TRBJ2-1, with an unclear D gene assignment. Sequenced here: PBMCs, sampled around atezolizumab (anti-PD-L1) treatment. The TCR sequence derives from a man between 65 and 85 years old with urothelial cancer. For the CDR3, the sequence is CASSYRKSDSYNEQFF. The sequenced DNA: TGTGCTAGCAGTTACCGCAAAAGCGACTCCTACAATGAGCAGTTCTTC.